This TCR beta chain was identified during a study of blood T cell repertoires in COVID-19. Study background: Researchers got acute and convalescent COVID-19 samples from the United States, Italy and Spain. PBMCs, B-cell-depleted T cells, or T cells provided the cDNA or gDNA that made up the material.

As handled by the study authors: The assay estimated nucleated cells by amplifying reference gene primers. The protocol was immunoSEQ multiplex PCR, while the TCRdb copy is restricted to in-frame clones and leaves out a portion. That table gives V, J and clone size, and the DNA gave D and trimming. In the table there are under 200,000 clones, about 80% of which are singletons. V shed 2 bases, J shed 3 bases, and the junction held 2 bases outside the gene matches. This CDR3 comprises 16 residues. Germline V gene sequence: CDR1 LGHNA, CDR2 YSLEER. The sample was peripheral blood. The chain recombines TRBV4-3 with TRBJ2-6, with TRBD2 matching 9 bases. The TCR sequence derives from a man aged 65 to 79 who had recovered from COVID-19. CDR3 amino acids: CASSQIAGVGANVLTF. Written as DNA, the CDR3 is TGCGCCAGCAGCCAAATAGCGGGAGTTGGGGCCAACGTCCTGACTTTC.